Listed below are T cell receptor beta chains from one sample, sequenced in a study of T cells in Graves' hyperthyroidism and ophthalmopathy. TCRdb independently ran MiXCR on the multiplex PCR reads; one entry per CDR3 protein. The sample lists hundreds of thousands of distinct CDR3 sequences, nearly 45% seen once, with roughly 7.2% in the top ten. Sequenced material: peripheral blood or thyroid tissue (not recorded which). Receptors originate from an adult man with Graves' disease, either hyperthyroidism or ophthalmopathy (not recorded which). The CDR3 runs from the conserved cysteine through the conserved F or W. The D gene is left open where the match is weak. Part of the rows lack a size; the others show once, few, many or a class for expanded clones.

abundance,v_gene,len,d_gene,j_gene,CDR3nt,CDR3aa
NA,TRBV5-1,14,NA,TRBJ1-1,TGCGCCAGCAGTTTGGGCAGGGTCTTCCCTGAAGCTTTCTTT,CASSLGRVFPEAFF
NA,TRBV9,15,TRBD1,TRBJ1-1,TGTGCCAGTGCGCCGGGACAGGGGGCGCCCACTGAAGCTTTCTTT,CASAPGQGAPTEAFF
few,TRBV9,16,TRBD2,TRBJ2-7,TGTGCCAGCAGCCAGACTAGCGCTATGCCCTCCTACGAGCAGTACTTC,CASSQTSAMPSYEQYF
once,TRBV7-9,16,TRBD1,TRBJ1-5,TGTGCCAGCAGCTTATCTCCGGGACAGAGCAATCAGCCCCAGCATTTT,CASSLSPGQSNQPQHF
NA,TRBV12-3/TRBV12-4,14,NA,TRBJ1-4,TGTGCCAGCAGCCGGTTTACAACTAATGAAAAACTGTTTTTT,CASSRFTTNEKLFF
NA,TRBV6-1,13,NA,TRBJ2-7,TGTGCCAGCAGCCACGGGGCCTCTTTGGAGCAGTACTTC,CASSHGASLEQYF
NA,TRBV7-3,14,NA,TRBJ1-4,TGTGCCAGCACTGGACAGCGTCGATATGAAAAACTGTTTTTT,CASTGQRRYEKLFF
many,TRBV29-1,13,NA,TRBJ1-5,TGCAGCGTTGAACCTACAGGGACTCAGCCCCAGCATTTT,CSVEPTGTQPQHF
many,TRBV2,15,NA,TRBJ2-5,TGTGCCAGCAGGGCCCTAGTAGGTCGGGGAGAGACCCAGTACTTC,CASRALVGRGETQYF
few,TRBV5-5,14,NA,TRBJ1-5,TGTGCCAGCAGTCCACAGGCGAGCAATCAGCCCCAGCATTTT,CASSPQASNQPQHF
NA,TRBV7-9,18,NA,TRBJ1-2,TGTGCCAGCAGCCAAGGGGGGCAGGGTGGTAGGCTGAGCTATGGCCACACCTTC,CASSQGGQGGRLSYGHTF
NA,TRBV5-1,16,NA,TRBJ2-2,TGCGCCAGCAGCTTGGATTCCCGGAAAAACACCGGGGAGCTGTTTTTT,CASSLDSRKNTGELFF
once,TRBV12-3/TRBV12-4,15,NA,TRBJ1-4,TGTGCCAGCAGTTTTTTGGGGCTTTTCCGTGAAAAACTGTTTTTT,CASSFLGLFREKLFF
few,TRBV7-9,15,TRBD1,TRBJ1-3,TGTGCCAGCAGCTTCCGGGACAGGTCTGGAAACACCATATATTTT,CASSFRDRSGNTIYF
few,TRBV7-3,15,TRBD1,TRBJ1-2,TGTGCCAGCAGCGCACTCTCGACAGGGGAGGGGGGCTACACCTTC,CASSALSTGEGGYTF
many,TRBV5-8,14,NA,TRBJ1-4,TGTGCCAGCAGCGACAGAATCGTCAGTGAAAAACTGTTTTTT,CASSDRIVSEKLFF
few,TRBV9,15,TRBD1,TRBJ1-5,TGTGCCAGCAGTTTGCATATTCAGGGGGCTCAGCCCCAGCATTTT,CASSLHIQGAQPQHF
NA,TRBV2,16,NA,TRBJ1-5,TGTGCCAGCAGTCCGTATACCGGCCGGGGCAATCAGCCCCAGCATTTT,CASSPYTGRGNQPQHF
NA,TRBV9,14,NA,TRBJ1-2,TGTGCCAGCAGCGACGGACAGTTAGACTATGGCTACACCTTC,CASSDGQLDYGYTF
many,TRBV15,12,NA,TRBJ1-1,TGTGCCACCAGCAACGGGCGAACTGAAGCTTTCTTT,CATSNGRTEAFF
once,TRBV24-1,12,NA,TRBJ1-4,TGTGCCACCAGTGAGGCACAGGGAAAACTGTTTTTT,CATSEAQGKLFF
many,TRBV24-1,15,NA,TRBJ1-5,TGTGCCACCAGTGATCAGGACAGCCCCAATCAGCCCCAGCATTTT,CATSDQDSPNQPQHF
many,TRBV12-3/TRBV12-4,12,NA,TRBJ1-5,TGTGCCAGCAGTCCATGGAGTCAGCCCCAGCATTTT,CASSPWSQPQHF
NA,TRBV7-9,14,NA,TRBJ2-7,TGTGCCAGCAGCCGCTATGACAGCTCCTACGAGCAGTACTTC,CASSRYDSSYEQYF
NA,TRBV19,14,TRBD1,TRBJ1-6,TGTGCCAGTGAATCCGGGACAGGGTATTCACCCCTCCACTTT,CASESGTGYSPLHF
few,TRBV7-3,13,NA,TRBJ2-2,TGTGCCAGCAGCTTATACCACAGCGGGGAGCTGTTTTTT,CASSLYHSGELFF
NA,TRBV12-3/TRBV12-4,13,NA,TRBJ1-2,TGTGCCAGCAGTTACGGGGCAGGCTATGGCTACACCTTC,CASSYGAGYGYTF
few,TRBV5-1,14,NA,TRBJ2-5,TGCGCCAGCAGCGCCCGTGAGGGCCAAGAGACCCAGTACTTC,CASSAREGQETQYF
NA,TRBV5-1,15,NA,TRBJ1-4,TGCGCCAGCAGCGCAACAGGGACCTCAAATGAAAAACTGTTTTTT,CASSATGTSNEKLFF
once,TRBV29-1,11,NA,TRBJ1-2,TGCAGCGTTCTTACAGGGTCCGGCTACACCTTC,CSVLTGSGYTF
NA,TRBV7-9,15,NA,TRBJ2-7,TGTGCCAGCAGCCCGGGGGACCGCTTTACCTACGAGCAGTACTTC,CASSPGDRFTYEQYF